The 20 T cell receptor beta chains below come from one sample, sequenced in a study of blood T cell repertoires in COVID-19. The assay was immunoSEQ multiplex PCR, and TCRdb's table has in-frame clones only and misses some. The repertoire consists of roughly 78,000 clones, with over 80% occurring once and the leading ten covering roughly 13%. Sequenced sample: peripheral blood. These receptor sequences come from a man over 45 with COVID-19, enrolled during active disease.

This clone is medium-sized in the sample. The V and J genes are TRBV30 and TRBJ1-1, with D possibly being TRBD1 (6 bases). This CDR3 has 14 amino acids. V was pared by 3 bases and J by 4 bases, with 15 bases between. Germline V gene sequence: CDR1 GTSNPN, CDR2 SVGIG (reference sequence). This CDR3 reads CAWRRGGPLTEAFF. The CDR3 nucleotides read TGTGCCTGGAGAAGGGGGGGGCCGCTCACTGAAGCTTTCTTT.

The V gene is TRBV11-3, the J gene TRBJ2-5; possible D gene TRBD2, 6 bases. The germline CDR1 and CDR2 sequences are SGHNT and YENEEA. This CDR3 has 16 amino acids. V was pared by 1 base and J by 3 bases, with 15 bases between. DNA for the CDR3: TGTGCCAGCAGCTTAGGTAGCGGCGGGGACGAAGAGACCCAGTACTTC. It encodes CASSLGSGGDEETQYF.

V and J are TRBV6-2 or TRBV6-3 and TRBJ2-6, with 7 bases aligning to TRBD1. This CDR3 has 19 amino acids. Germline CDR1 is MNHEY and CDR2 is SVGEGT. V dropped 2 bases and J dropped 4; count of bases not matched to a gene: 14. The CDR3 reads CASSYPVPRGLSGANVLTF. In nucleotides, the CDR3 is TGTGCCAGCAGTTACCCGGTGCCAAGGGGGCTTTCGGGGGCCAACGTCCTGACTTTC.

The chain uses TRBV19 and TRBJ1-5, with D hard to call. This CDR3 has 15 amino acids. Between the trimmed V and J ends, which lost 5 bases and 3 bases, there was a span of 14 bases. Looked up from germline, CDR1 is LNHDA and CDR2 is SQIVND (reference sequence). This CDR3 is CASSLNGGYNQPQHF. CDR3 DNA: TGTGCCAGTAGTCTCAATGGCGGTTACAATCAGCCCCAGCATTTT. The entire variable domain, with the rest obtained from reference TRBV19 and TRBJ1-5, is as follows: DGGITQSPKYLFRKEGQNVTLSCEQNLNHDAMYWYRQDPGQGLRLIYYSQIVNDFQKGDIAEGYSVSREKKESFPLTVTSAQKNPTAFYLCASSLNGGYNQPQHFGDGTRLSIL.

V is TRBV28 and J is TRBJ2-7; 8 bases fit TRBD1. The CDR3 is 15 residues long. The V gene's germline CDR1 is MDHEN and CDR2 SYDVKM. The V gene end was trimmed by 5 bases and the J gene end by 2 bases; junction bases not matched to a gene: 8. The CDR3 sequence: CASSRRQGPPYEQYF. The CDR3 DNA follows: TGTGCCAGCAGTAGAAGACAGGGGCCCCCCTACGAGCAGTACTTC.

The chain joins TRBV30 to TRBJ2-7, with 10 nucleotides matching TRBD1. V lost 4 bases to trimming and J lost 3 bases; unmatched junction nucleotides: 15. CDR3 length: 17 amino acids. The germline V gene encodes CDR1 GTSNPN and CDR2 SVGIG (reference sequence). CDR3 sequence reads: CAWKGTGVPVGGYEQYF. CDR3 nucleotides: TGTGCCTGGAAAGGGACAGGGGTGCCAGTGGGGGGCTACGAGCAGTACTTC.

J is TRBJ2-3 and V is TRBV5-1; possible D gene TRBD1, 7 bases. The CDR3 extends over 15 amino acids. V gave up 1 base and J gave up 4 bases, with 13 bases separating them. Germline V gene lookup returns CDR1 SGHRS and CDR2 YFSETQ. This chain's CDR3 is CASSLSSRGADTQYF. CDR3 DNA: TGCGCCAGCAGCTTGTCCTCCAGGGGGGCAGATACGCAGTATTTT.

The chain couples TRBV27 to TRBJ1-5, with D unclear. The germline CDR1 and CDR2 sequences are MNHEY and SMNVEV (reference sequence). With 2 bases removed from V and 0 bases from J, the gap between germline ends came to 5 bases. CDR3 size: 14 residues. CDR3 coding DNA: TGTGCCAGCAGTTTACAGTATAGCAATCAGCCCCAGCATTTT. Translated, it gives CASSLQYSNQPQHF.

This sequence joins TRBV11-2 and TRBJ2-1, with D maybe TRBD2 (5 bases). This CDR3 is 12 amino acids long. CDR1 is SGHAT and CDR2 is FQNNGV in the germline V gene. V lost 0 bases, J lost 9 bases, and 6 bases lay in between. The DNA for the CDR3 is TGTGCCAGCAGCTTAGAGGGGAGTGAGCAGTTCTTC. Encoded protein: CASSLEGSEQFF.

This clone showed up just a few times. The genes are TRBV2 and TRBJ2-7, with D possibly being TRBD1 (5 bases). The V end was cut by 2 bases, the J end by 0 bases, with 8 bases between. The CDR3 has 14 amino acids. Germline CDR1 reads SNHLY; CDR2 reads FYNNEI. The CDR3 sequence: CASSEQGRSYEQYF. The CDR3 bases are TGTGCCAGCAGTGAACAGGGCCGCTCCTACGAGCAGTACTTC. The variable domain in full, with the rest retrieved from reference TRBV2 and TRBJ2-7, is EPEVTQTPSHQVTQMGQEVILRCVPISNHLYFYWYRQILGQKVEFLVSFYNNEISEKSEIFDDQFSVERPDGSNFTLKIRSTKLEDSAMYFCASSEQGRSYEQYFGPGTRLTVT.

The chain employs TRBV5-5 and TRBJ2-7; D might be TRBD2 (6 bases). V dropped 2 bases and J dropped 3 bases, with 12 bases sitting between them. The CDR3 loop spans 14 amino acids. Germline V lookup: CDR1 SGHKS, CDR2 YYEKEE (reference sequence). CDR3 nucleotide sequence: TGTGCCAGCAGCTTCGCTAGCGTTAGCTACGAGCAGTACTTC. This gives the protein CASSFASVSYEQYF.

This clone was counted once. This chain links TRBV5-1 with TRBJ2-7, with TRBD1 matching over 7 bases. The germline V gene encodes CDR1 SGHRS and CDR2 YFSETQ. The V and J ends lost 4 bases and 4 bases, in that order; junction bases with no gene match: 8. CDR3 length: 14 amino acids. The DNA for the CDR3 is TGCGCCAGCAGCAAGGGGGCGACTAATTACGAGCAGTACTTC. Translation: CASSKGATNYEQYF. Full variable domain (outside the CDR3, taken from reference TRBV5-1 and TRBJ2-7): KAGVTQTPRYLIKTRGQQVTLSCSPISGHRSVSWYQQTPGQGLQFLFEYFSETQRNKGNFPGRFSGRQFSNSRSEMNVSTLELGDSALYLCASSKGATNYEQYFGPGTRLTVT.

Turning to this clone: A read error may account for a junction end that differs from germline. This sequence joins TRBV4-1 and TRBJ2-1, with 7 nucleotides matching TRBD1. The CDR3 covers 17 residues. Germline CDR1 reads MGHRA; CDR2 reads YSYEKL. In DNA, the CDR3 is TGCGCCAGCAGCCAAGGTGTAACAAAGGGGGCCTATAATGAGCAGTTCTTC. It yields the protein CASSQGVTKGAYNEQFF.

The chain uses TRBV19 and TRBJ1-1; 9 bases fit TRBD1. Germline CDR1 is LNHDA and CDR2 is SQIVND (reference sequence). The CDR3 spans 15 residues. After removal of 6 bases from V and 4 bases from J, the junction contained 9 bases not matched to a gene. For the CDR3, the DNA is TGTGCCAGTAGCCACATGGGACAGGGAGGCACTGAAGCTTTCTTT. Protein sequence: CASSHMGQGGTEAFF.

This chain links TRBV6-1 with TRBJ2-2; 8 positions match TRBD2. The length of the CDR3 is 16 residues. V dropped 4 bases and J dropped 5; count of bases not matched to a gene: 9. Germline V CDR1 and CDR2: MNHNS, SASEGT. The CDR3 protein is CASSATSGDGTGELFF. The CDR3 DNA reads as TGTGCCAGCAGTGCAACTAGCGGAGATGGGACCGGGGAGCTGTTTTTT.

This clone was picked up a small number of times. The chain joins TRBV2 to TRBJ2-3; 8 bases line up with TRBD1. CDR3 length: 15 residues. Trimming at V came to 6 bases and at J to 1 base, leaving 6 bases not matched to a gene. Per germline, CDR1 SNHLY and CDR2 FYNNEI. For the CDR3, the DNA is TGTGCCAGCAGGGAGACAGGGGTGGGCACAGATACGCAGTATTTT. This gives the protein CASRETGVGTDTQYF.

V and J are TRBV10-3 and TRBJ1-6; 11 bases agree with TRBD1. V shed 4 bases and J 7 bases; nucleotides not matched to a gene: 6. The germline V gene has CDR1 ENHRY and CDR2 SYGVKD. The CDR3 runs to 16 residues. In nucleotides, the CDR3 is TGTGCCATCAGTGGGGGACAGGGGGGTACCAATTCACCCCTCCACTTT. Its protein product is CAISGGQGGTNSPLHF.

J is TRBJ2-5 and V is TRBV10-3, with a weak D call TRBD1 (5 bases). The CDR3 sequence is 14 residues long. CDR1 ENHRY and CDR2 SYGVKD come from the germline V gene. V gave up 2 bases and J gave up 4 bases, with 11 bases separating them. The CDR3 DNA reads as TGTGCCATCAGTGAGGGCAGGGTTAGAGAGACCCAGTACTTC. It is translated as CAISEGRVRETQYF.

The V call is TRBV9, the J call TRBJ2-5; 14 bases are a match to TRBD2. CDR3 length: 16 amino acids. V lost 4 bases, J lost 2 bases, and 4 bases stayed unmatched. Germline V gene data show CDR1 as SGDLS and CDR2 as YYNGEE. CDR3 bases: TGTGCCAGCAGCAGGACTAGCGGGAGGTCTCAAGAGACCCAGTACTTC. Encoded protein: CASSRTSGRSQETQYF. Full variable domain (rest looked up from reference TRBV9 and TRBJ2-5): DSGVTQTPKHLITATGQRVTLRCSPRSGDLSVYWYQQSLDQGLQFLIQYYNGEERAKGNILERFSAQQFPDLHSELNLSSLELGDSALYFCASSRTSGRSQETQYFGPGTRLLVL.

This chain joins TRBV3-1 (or the pseudogene TRBV3-2) and TRBJ2-6, with D tentatively TRBD2 (6 bases). The ends were cut back, 5 bases at V and 3 bases at J, with 11 bases in the middle. CDR1 LGHDT and CDR2 YNNKEL come from the germline V gene (reference sequence). The CDR3 loop spans 15 amino acids. CDR3: CASSNPGVGANVLTF. CDR3 coding DNA: TGTGCCAGCAGCAACCCGGGAGTTGGGGCCAACGTCCTGACTTTC.